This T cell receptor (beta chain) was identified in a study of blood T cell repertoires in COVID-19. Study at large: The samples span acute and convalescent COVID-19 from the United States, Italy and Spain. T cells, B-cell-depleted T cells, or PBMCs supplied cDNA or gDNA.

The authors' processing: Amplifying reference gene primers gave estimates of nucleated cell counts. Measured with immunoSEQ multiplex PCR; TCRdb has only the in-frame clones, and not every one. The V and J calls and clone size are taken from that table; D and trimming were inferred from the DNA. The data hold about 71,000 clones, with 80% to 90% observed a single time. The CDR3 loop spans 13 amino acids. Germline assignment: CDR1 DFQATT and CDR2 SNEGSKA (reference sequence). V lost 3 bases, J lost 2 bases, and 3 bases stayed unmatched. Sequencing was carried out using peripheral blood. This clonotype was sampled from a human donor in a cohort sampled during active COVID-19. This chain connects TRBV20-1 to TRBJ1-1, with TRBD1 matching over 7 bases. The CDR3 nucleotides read TGCAGTGCTAGTCGACAGGGCAACACTGAAGCTTTCTTT. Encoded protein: CSASRQGNTEAFF.